This passage covers 10 T cell receptor beta chains from one sample sequenced in a study of technical replicates of blood from several donors. Libraries were prepared by immunoSEQ multiplex PCR; TCRdb keeps only in-frame clonotypes and omits some of them. The table lists more than 65,000 clones, just under 95% of them singletons. Sequencing input: T cells isolated from PBMCs. The receptors here all came from a human donor in good health.

The chain uses TRBV28 and TRBJ1-5, with D unresolved. V shed 3 bases and J shed 6 bases, with 15 bases lying between them. The CDR3 runs to 15 residues. Germline loops: CDR1 MDHEN, CDR2 SYDVKM. The CDR3 reads CASSLGGKVSQPQHF. As DNA, the CDR3 is TGTGCCAGCAGTTTGGGAGGGAAGGTCAGTCAGCCCCAGCATTTT.

The chain has TRBV28 and TRBJ2-5, with D possibly being TRBD2 (6 bases). Germline CDR1 is MDHEN and CDR2 is SYDVKM. The CDR3 sequence is 14 residues long. The V and J ends lost 3 bases and 5 bases respectively, with 13 bases between them. For the CDR3, the DNA is TGTGCCAGCAGTTTCGTTGGGGGGTACGAGACCCAGTACTTC. This translates into CASSFVGGYETQYF.

This sequence joins TRBV5-5 and TRBJ2-7; 9 bases are a match to TRBD2. The CDR3 contains 15 residues. Germline values: CDR1 SGHKS, CDR2 YYEKEE (reference sequence). V dropped 2 bases and J dropped 8; count of bases not matched to a gene: 11. CDR3 sequence reads: CASSLVVAGVMKQYF. CDR3 nucleotide sequence: TGTGCCAGCAGCTTAGTGGTAGCGGGAGTTATGAAGCAGTACTTC.

This clone was picked up one time. This chain links TRBV6-5 with TRBJ2-7; D possibly corresponds to TRBD2 (6 bases). V shed 4 bases and J shed 3 bases, with 16 bases lying between them. Germline CDR1 reads MNHEY; CDR2 reads SVGAGI. This CDR3 spans 15 amino acids. CDR3 residues: CASSFMRDHYYEQYF. DNA of the CDR3: TGTGCCAGCAGTTTCATGCGGGACCACTACTACGAGCAGTACTTC.

V gene TRBV6-5 combines with J gene TRBJ1-2, with TRBD1 identical over 7 bases. CDR3 length equals 15 residues. J gave up 8 bases and V 6 bases, and 15 bases lay outside the gene matches. The germline CDR1 and CDR2 sequences are MNHEY and SVGAGI. The CDR3 protein is CASSTLRDSLGGYTF. In DNA, the CDR3 is TGTGCCAGCAGCACCTTGAGGGACAGCCTGGGGGGCTACACCTTC.

In its sample, this clone was seen a few times. The gene calls are TRBV27 and TRBJ2-1; D remains unclear. V was cut by 2 bases and J by 3 bases, with 8 bases left in between. Germline assignment: CDR1 MNHEY and CDR2 SMNVEV (reference sequence). The length of the CDR3 is 14 residues. CDR3 DNA: TGTGCCAGCAGTTTAGGTAGATTCTACAATGAGCAGTTCTTC. It specifies CASSLGRFYNEQFF.

The rearrangement links TRBV11-3 to TRBJ1-2, with D perhaps matching TRBD1 (6 bases). CDR1 SGHNT and CDR2 YENEEA come from the germline V gene. This CDR3 is 14 amino acids long. Between the trimmed V and J ends, which lost 0 bases and 6 bases, there was a span of 11 bases. The CDR3 coding sequence is TGTGCCAGCAGCTTAGACCTTACAGGGAATGGCTACACCTTC. Its translation: CASSLDLTGNGYTF.

Details on this clone: Other DNA sequences within the sample encode an identical CDR3. The rearrangement uses TRBV5-6 and TRBJ1-1; no clear D gene. The ends were cut back, 0 bases at V and 1 base at J, with 4 bases in the middle. The CDR3 length is 13 residues. Germline V gene data show CDR1 as SGHDT and CDR2 as YYEEEE. The CDR3 DNA reads as TGTGCCAGCAGCTTGGCAGGGAACACTGAAGCTTTCTTT. This codes for CASSLAGNTEAFF.

The rearrangement uses TRBV9 and TRBJ2-1, with D perhaps TRBD2 (5 bases). V shed 0 bases and J shed 3 bases, with 10 bases lying between them. Germline CDR1 SGDLS, CDR2 YYNGEE. The CDR3 runs to 15 residues. The CDR3 nucleotides read TGTGCCAGCAGCGTAGAACGGGAAATCTACAATGAGCAGTTCTTC. This translates into CASSVEREIYNEQFF.

V usage is TRBV11-1 and J usage is TRBJ1-3; D remains ambiguous. V lost 3 bases and J 1 base, leaving 4 bases between the germline ends. Germline V gives CDR1 SGHAT, CDR2 FQDESV (reference sequence). The CDR3 consists of 13 residues. CDR3 in amino acids: CASSFQSGNTIYF. The CDR3 bases are TGTGCCAGCAGCTTTCAATCTGGAAACACCATATATTTT.